Listed below are T cell receptor beta chains from one sample, sequenced in a study of beta chain features in type 1 diabetes. Clones were sequenced by immunoSEQ multiplex PCR, and TCRdb holds only the in-frame ones, with some missing. The data contain 200,000 to 250,000 clones, roughly 70% of them seen just once; the ten biggest clones take up about 0.05%. Sequencing input: naive CD4+ T cells from blood. The source of these receptors is a man younger than 40 in good health. Each CDR3 is given with its conserved first and last residue. A D gene is named only where the DNA matches it firmly. Only part of the rows carry a size: once, few, many, or a class if the clone is expanded.

J gene: TRBJ2-1; clone size: NA; D gene: TRBD2; V gene: TRBV7-9; CDR3 DNA: TGTGCCAGCAGCTTAGCGAACCTCGGGACTAGCGGGAACAATGAGCAGTTCTTC; CDR3 protein: CASSLANLGTSGNNEQFF
J gene: TRBJ2-1; clone size: NA; D gene: TRBD2; V gene: TRBV4-3; CDR3 DNA: TGCGCCAGCAGCCAAGGGGCGGGACTAGTTCGATCCGATGAGCAGTTCTTC; CDR3 protein: CASSQGAGLVRSDEQFF
J gene: TRBJ1-1; clone size: once; D gene: NA; V gene: TRBV29-1; CDR3 DNA: TGCAGCGTTACGCGGGGACGGATGAACACTGAAGCTTTCTTT; CDR3 protein: CSVTRGRMNTEAFF
J gene: TRBJ2-1; clone size: NA; D gene: NA; V gene: TRBV5-1; CDR3 DNA: TGCGCCAGCAGCTTGACCGGGGCAATCAATGAGCAGTTCTTC; CDR3 protein: CASSLTGAINEQFF
J gene: TRBJ2-2; clone size: few; D gene: NA; V gene: TRBV5-1; CDR3 DNA: TGCGCCAGCAGCTTGTTGAGTGGAGCCGGGGAGCTGTTTTTT; CDR3 protein: CASSLLSGAGELFF
J gene: TRBJ2-1; clone size: NA; D gene: NA; V gene: TRBV20-1; CDR3 DNA: TGCAGTGCTCTAAGGGTCAATGAGCAGTTCTTC; CDR3 protein: CSALRVNEQFF
J gene: TRBJ2-5; clone size: NA; D gene: TRBD2; V gene: TRBV2; CDR3 DNA: TGTGCCAGCAGGCCCACTAGCGGGTCGTGGGCGGAGACCCAGTACTTC; CDR3 protein: CASRPTSGSWAETQYF
J gene: TRBJ2-1; clone size: NA; D gene: TRBD2; V gene: TRBV5-4; CDR3 DNA: TGTGCCAGCAGCTCAGCGGGGGGGCCTTACAATGAGCAGTTCTTC; CDR3 protein: CASSSAGGPYNEQFF
J gene: TRBJ2-3; clone size: NA; D gene: NA; V gene: TRBV7-2; CDR3 DNA: TGTGCCAGCAGCTTAGATGGCGTCGGCACAGATACGCAGTATTTT; CDR3 protein: CASSLDGVGTDTQYF
J gene: TRBJ1-5; clone size: NA; D gene: NA; V gene: TRBV7-2; CDR3 DNA: TGTGCCAGCAGCTTAGACCCTTCTCAGCCCCAGCATTTT; CDR3 protein: CASSLDPSQPQHF
J gene: TRBJ2-5; clone size: NA; D gene: NA; V gene: TRBV30; CDR3 DNA: TGTGCCTGGAGTGTACTCAGGGTAGAGACCCAGTACTTC; CDR3 protein: CAWSVLRVETQYF
J gene: TRBJ2-5; clone size: few; D gene: NA; V gene: TRBV7-9; CDR3 DNA: TGTGCCAGCAGCCTACAAGCTGAGACCCAGTACTTC; CDR3 protein: CASSLQAETQYF
J gene: TRBJ1-5; clone size: NA; D gene: NA; V gene: TRBV30; CDR3 DNA: TGTGCCGCGACGGTAGATAGCAATCAGCCCCAGCATTTT; CDR3 protein: CAATVDSNQPQHF
J gene: TRBJ2-2; clone size: NA; D gene: NA; V gene: TRBV29-1; CDR3 DNA: TGCAGCGTTGACTACCTGAACACCGGGGAGCTGTTTTTT; CDR3 protein: CSVDYLNTGELFF
J gene: TRBJ2-5; clone size: NA; D gene: NA; V gene: TRBV7-8; CDR3 DNA: TGTGCCAGCAGCTTAGGGACCCCCGGGGAGACCCAGTACTTC; CDR3 protein: CASSLGTPGETQYF